Listed here are 12 T cell receptor beta chains from one sample, sequenced in a study of CD8 T cells in ankylosing spondylitis. Study-wide points: A TCR beta motif made of fewer than 10 highly homologous variants seemed typical of ankylosing spondylitis blood.

One entry per CDR3 protein results from TCRdb running MiXCR on the 5' RACE reads. The data contain under 550,000 distinct CDR3 sequences, about 24% of them singletons. These receptors are not linked to any known antigen. The material sequenced was blood, either unsorted or a sorted T cell fraction (not recorded which). The origin of the receptors is a male donor with ankylosing spondylitis.

In DNA, the CDR3 is TGTGCCAGCAGCCAAGACCTACTCAATGAGCAGTTCTTC. Translated, it gives CASSQDLLNEQFF. J is TRBJ2-1 and V is TRBV3-1; D is uncertain. The germline V and J ends were trimmed by 0 bases and 6 bases, with 6 bases remaining between them. CDR1 LGHDT and CDR2 YNNKEL come from the germline V gene (reference sequence). The CDR3 is 13 residues long.

A few counts support this clonotype. V and J are TRBV3-1 and TRBJ2-1; the match to TRBD2 covers 8 bases. After removal of 5 bases from V and 14 bases from J, the junction contained 14 bases not matched to a gene. Germline V gives CDR1 LGHDT, CDR2 YNNKEL (reference sequence). This CDR3 is built from 14 residues. The CDR3 spells CASSSEVSGTRKFF. In DNA, the CDR3 is TGTGCCAGCAGCTCAGAAGTGTCCGGGACTAGGAAGTTCTTC.

This clonotype was recorded a few times. The V call is TRBV7-9, the J call TRBJ2-1, with D tentatively TRBD1 or TRBD2 (6 bases each). V shed 5 bases and J shed 7 bases, with 18 bases lying between them. Germline loops: CDR1 SEHNR, CDR2 FQNEAQ (reference sequence). The CDR3 is 15 residues long. The CDR3 region has the DNA TGTGCCAGCAGCCGACGCGGGGACACCCCTAATGAGCAGTTCTTC. This codes for CASSRRGDTPNEQFF. The whole variable domain, filled in from reference TRBV7-9 and TRBJ2-1, reads DTGVSQNPRHKITKRGQNVTFRCDPISEHNRLYWYRQTLGQGPEFLTYFQNEAQLEKSRLLSDRFSAERPKGSFSTLEIQRTEQGDSAMYLCASSRRGDTPNEQFFGPGTRLTVL.

This clonotype was seen a handful of times. J is TRBJ2-7 and V is TRBV3-1; TRBD1 matches 8 bases. CDR1 and CDR2 (germline): LGHDT, YNNKEL (reference sequence). J was trimmed by 1 base and V by 1 base; bases with no gene match: 0. The CDR3 sequence is 14 residues long. The CDR3 nucleotides read TGTGCCAGCAGCCAAGGGGACAGGTCCTACGAGCAGTACGTC. Its protein product is CASSQGDRSYEQYV.

V is TRBV7-8 and J is TRBJ2-3, with TRBD2 identical over 7 bases. The CDR3 spans 15 residues. Germline lookup yields CDR1 SGHVS and CDR2 FQNEAQ. V was clipped by 5 bases and J by 0 bases; unmatched bases: 5. CDR3 coding DNA: TGTGCCAGCAGCACGACTAGCCGGAGCACAGATACGCAGTATTTT. Its protein is CASSTTSRSTDTQYF.

This chain links TRBV25-1 with TRBJ1-1, with D possibly matching TRBD1 (6 bases). The CDR3 consists of 13 residues. V lost 2 bases, J lost 7 bases, and 11 bases lay in between. Germline V gene data show CDR1 as MGHDK and CDR2 as SYGVNS. The CDR3 DNA is TGTGCCAGCAGTGAAGGGGGGCGCATTGAAGCTTTCTTT. This encodes CASSEGGRIEAFF.

The V and J genes are TRBV5-5 and TRBJ2-7; D ambiguous. CDR3 size: 15 residues. Trimming took off 0 bases at V and 1 base at J, with 11 bases between the two ends. Germline V lookup: CDR1 SGHKS, CDR2 YYEKEE (reference sequence). CDR3 DNA sequence: TGTGCCAGCAGCTTGGGTTGGACGAAATCCTACGAGCAGTACTTC. Its protein product is CASSLGWTKSYEQYF. Full variable domain (rest looked up from reference TRBV5-5 and TRBJ2-7): DAGVTQSPTHLIKTRGQQVTLRCSPISGHKSVSWYQQVLGQGPQFIFQYYEKEERGRGNFPDRFSARQFPNYSSELNVNALLLGDSALYLCASSLGWTKSYEQYFGPGTRLTVT.

This clonotype has more than one count but fewer than ten. The J gene is TRBJ1-1, the V gene TRBV21-1. TRBV21-1 is annotated as a pseudogene. The CDR3 runs to 14 residues. This CDR3 reads CASSKVKGNTEAFF. The CDR3, as DNA: TGTGCCAGCAGCAAAGTGAAGGGGAACACTGAAGCTTTCTTT.

The V call is TRBV11-1, the J call TRBJ2-7, with D perhaps being TRBD1 or TRBD2 (5 bases each). V lost 5 bases to trimming and J lost 7 bases, with 12 bases between them. The CDR3 sequence is 12 residues long. CDR1 and CDR2 from the germline V gene are SGHAT and FQDESV (reference sequence). The DNA of the CDR3 is TGTGCCAGCAGCGTCTGGGGGTTGGAGCAGTACTTC. Protein sequence: CASSVWGLEQYF.

The chain employs TRBV7-9 and TRBJ2-3, with 9 nucleotides matching TRBD2. The CDR3 has 17 amino acids. Germline V gene data show CDR1 as SEHNR and CDR2 as FQNEAQ (reference sequence). V lost 8 bases and J lost 2; bases outside the gene matches: 14. CDR3 nucleotide sequence: TGTGCCAGCCGAGATATAAATAGCGGGGGATTCACAGATACGCAGTATTTT. This encodes CASRDINSGGFTDTQYF.

The V call is TRBV3-1, the J call TRBJ1-1, with D unclear. Germline CDR1 is LGHDT and CDR2 is YNNKEL (reference sequence). V lost 4 bases, J lost 3 bases, and 9 bases lay in between. The CDR3 spans 13 residues. CDR3 in amino acids: CASSRKVDTEAFF. CDR3 in DNA: TGTGCCAGCAGCCGGAAGGTGGACACTGAAGCTTTCTTT.

There are a few counts of this clonotype. The CDR3 here is CASSYSKYGTGGFSYNEQFF. The CDR3 DNA reads as TGTGCCAGCAGTTACTCGAAGTACGGGACAGGGGGCTTCTCCTACAATGAGCAGTTCTTC. The chain combines TRBV6-2 or TRBV6-3 with TRBJ2-1; 12 bases align to TRBD1. Germline V gene data show CDR1 as MNHEY and CDR2 as SVGEGT. CDR3 length: 20 amino acids. Trimming cost V 0 bases and J 0 bases; bases outside gene matches: 9.